This entry features one T cell receptor (beta chain) sequence. Which cohort a participant joined came from the clinical history participants gave. Generated by immunoSEQ multiplex PCR, the TCRdb table keeps only in-frame clones and is missing some. The repertoire consists of over 250,000 clones, with 84% occurring once and the leading ten covering 3.5% to 5%. The data originate from a study of blood T cell repertoires in COVID-19. Trimming removed 6 bases at V and 1 base at J, with 12 bases between. CDR1 and CDR2 (germline): MNHEY, SMNVEV (reference sequence). This CDR3 spans 14 amino acids. Sequenced sample: PBMCs or T cells enriched from blood (not recorded which). The chain recombines TRBV27 with TRBJ1-1; D ambiguous. The TCR comes from a man under 40 with acute COVID-19. The CDR3 sequence is CASRIYGKNTEAFF. CDR3 nucleotides: TGTGCCAGCAGGATTTACGGGAAGAACACTGAAGCTTTCTTT.